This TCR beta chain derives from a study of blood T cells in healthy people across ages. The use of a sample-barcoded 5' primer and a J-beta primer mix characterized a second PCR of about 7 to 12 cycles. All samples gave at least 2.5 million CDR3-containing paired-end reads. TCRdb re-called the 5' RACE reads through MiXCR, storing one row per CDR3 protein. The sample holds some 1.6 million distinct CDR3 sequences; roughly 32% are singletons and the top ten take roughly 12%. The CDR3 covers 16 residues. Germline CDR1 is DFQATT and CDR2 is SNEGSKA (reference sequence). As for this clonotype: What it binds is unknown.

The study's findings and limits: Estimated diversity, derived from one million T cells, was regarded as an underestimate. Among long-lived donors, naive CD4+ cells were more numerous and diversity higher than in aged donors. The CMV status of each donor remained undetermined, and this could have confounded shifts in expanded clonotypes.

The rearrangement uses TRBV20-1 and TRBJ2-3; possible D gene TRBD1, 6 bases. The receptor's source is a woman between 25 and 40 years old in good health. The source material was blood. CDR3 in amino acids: CTVTLSGTLSTDTQYF. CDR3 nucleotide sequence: TGCACCGTTACCCTCAGTGGGACACTAAGCACAGATACGCAGTATTTT.